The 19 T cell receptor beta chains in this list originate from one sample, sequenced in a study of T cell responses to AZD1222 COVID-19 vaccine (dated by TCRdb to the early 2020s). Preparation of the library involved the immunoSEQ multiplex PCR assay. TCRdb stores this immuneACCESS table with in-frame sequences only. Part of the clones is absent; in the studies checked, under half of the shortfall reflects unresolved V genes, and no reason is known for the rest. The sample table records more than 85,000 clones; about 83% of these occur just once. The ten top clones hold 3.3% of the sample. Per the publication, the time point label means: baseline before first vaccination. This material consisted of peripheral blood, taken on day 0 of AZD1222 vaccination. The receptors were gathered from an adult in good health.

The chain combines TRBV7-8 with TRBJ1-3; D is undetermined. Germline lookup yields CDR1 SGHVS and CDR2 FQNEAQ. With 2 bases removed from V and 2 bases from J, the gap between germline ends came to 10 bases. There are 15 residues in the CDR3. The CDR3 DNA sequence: TGTGCCAGCAGCTTATACGAGGGAGCTGGAAACACCATATATTTT. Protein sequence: CASSLYEGAGNTIYF.

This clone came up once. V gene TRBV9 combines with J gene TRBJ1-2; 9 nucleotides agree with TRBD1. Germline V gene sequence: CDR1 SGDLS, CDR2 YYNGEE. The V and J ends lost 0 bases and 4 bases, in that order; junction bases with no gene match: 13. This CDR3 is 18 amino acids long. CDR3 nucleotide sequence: TGTGCCAGCAGCGTAGGTCAGGCGGGACAGGGCCTAAGCTATGGCTACACCTTC. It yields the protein CASSVGQAGQGLSYGYTF.

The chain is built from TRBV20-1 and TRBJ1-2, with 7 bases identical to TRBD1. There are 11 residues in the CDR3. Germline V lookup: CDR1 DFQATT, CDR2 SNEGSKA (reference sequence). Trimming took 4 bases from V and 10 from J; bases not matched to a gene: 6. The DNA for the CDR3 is TGCAGTGCTACGGACAGGCAAGCCTACACCTTC. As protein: CSATDRQAYTF.

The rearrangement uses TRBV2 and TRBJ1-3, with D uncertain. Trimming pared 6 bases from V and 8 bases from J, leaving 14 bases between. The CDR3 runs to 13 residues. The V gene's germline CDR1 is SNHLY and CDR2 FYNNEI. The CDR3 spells CASRPSVGDTIYF. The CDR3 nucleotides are TGTGCCAGCAGGCCCTCGGTTGGGGACACCATATATTTT.

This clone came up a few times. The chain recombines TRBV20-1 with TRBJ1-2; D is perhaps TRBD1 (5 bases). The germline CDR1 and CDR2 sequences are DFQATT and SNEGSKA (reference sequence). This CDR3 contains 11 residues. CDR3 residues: CGISRGSSYTF. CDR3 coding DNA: TGCGGCATCTCGAGGGGATCCAGCTACACCTTC.

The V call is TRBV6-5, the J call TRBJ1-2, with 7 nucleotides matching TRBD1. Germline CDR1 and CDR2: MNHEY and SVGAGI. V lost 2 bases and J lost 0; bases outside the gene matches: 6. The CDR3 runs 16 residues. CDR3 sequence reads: CASSYLGQRANYGYTF. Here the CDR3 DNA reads TGTGCCAGCAGTTACCTGGGACAGAGAGCTAACTATGGCTACACCTTC.

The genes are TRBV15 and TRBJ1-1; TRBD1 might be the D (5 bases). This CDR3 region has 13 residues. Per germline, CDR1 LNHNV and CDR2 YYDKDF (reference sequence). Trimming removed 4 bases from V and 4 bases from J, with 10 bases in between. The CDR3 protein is CATSIQRGTEAFF. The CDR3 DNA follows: TGTGCCACCAGCATTCAGAGGGGCACTGAAGCTTTCTTT. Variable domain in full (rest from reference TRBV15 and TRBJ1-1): DAMVIQNPRYQVTQFGKPVTLSCSQTLNHNVMYWYQQKSSQAPKLLFHYYDKDFNNEADTPDNFQSRRPNTSFCFLDIRSPGLGDTAMYLCATSIQRGTEAFFGQGTRLTVV.

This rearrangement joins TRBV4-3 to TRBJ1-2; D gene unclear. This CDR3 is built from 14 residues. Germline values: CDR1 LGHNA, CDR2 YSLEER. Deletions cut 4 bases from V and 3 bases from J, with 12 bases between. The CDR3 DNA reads TGCGCCAGCAGCCCCGGGGAGGTCTACTATGGCTACACCTTC. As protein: CASSPGEVYYGYTF.

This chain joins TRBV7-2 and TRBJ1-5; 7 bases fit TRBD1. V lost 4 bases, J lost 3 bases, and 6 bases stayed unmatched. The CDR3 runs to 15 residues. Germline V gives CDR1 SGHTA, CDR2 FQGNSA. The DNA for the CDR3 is TGTGCCAGCAGCTATTTCAGGGGGGTCAATCAGCCCCAGCATTTT. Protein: CASSYFRGVNQPQHF. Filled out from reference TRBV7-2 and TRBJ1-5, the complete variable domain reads GAGVSQSPSNKVTEKGKDVELRCDPISGHTALYWYRQSLGQGLEFLIYFQGNSAPDKSGLPSDRFSAERTGGSVSTLTIQRTQQEDSAVYLCASSYFRGVNQPQHFGDGTRLSIL.

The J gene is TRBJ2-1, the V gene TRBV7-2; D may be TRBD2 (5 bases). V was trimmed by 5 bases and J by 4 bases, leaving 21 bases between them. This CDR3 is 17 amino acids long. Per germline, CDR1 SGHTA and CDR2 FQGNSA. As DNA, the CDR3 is TGTGCCAGCAGCGATCGCCTAAAGCGGAGCACTTACAATGAGCAGTTCTTC. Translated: CASSDRLKRSTYNEQFF.

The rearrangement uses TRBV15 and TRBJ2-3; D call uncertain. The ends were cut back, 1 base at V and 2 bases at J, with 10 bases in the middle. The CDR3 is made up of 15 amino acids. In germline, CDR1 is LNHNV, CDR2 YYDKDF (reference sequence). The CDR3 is CATSRGRGTTDTQYF. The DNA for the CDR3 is TGTGCCACCAGCAGAGGGCGAGGAACCACAGATACGCAGTATTTT.

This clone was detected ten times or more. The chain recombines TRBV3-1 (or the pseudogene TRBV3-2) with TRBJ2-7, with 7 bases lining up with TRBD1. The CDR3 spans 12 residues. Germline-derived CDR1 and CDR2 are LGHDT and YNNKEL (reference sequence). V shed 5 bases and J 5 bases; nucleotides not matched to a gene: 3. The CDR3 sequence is CASSSTGDEQYF. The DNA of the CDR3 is TGTGCCAGCAGCTCCACAGGGGACGAGCAGTACTTC.

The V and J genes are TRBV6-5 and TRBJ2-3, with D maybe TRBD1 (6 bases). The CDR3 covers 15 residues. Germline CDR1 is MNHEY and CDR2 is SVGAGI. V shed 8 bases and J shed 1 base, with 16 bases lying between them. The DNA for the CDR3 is TGTGCCAGCTCACGGTCAGGGGCGGGCACAGATACGCAGTATTTT. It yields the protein CASSRSGAGTDTQYF.

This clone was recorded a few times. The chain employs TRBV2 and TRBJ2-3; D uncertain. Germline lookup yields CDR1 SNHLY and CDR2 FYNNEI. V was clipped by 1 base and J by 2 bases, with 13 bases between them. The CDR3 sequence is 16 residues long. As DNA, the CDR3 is TGTGCCAGCAGTGAAGGTTTGGCAGTCACCACAGATACGCAGTATTTT. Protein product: CASSEGLAVTTDTQYF.

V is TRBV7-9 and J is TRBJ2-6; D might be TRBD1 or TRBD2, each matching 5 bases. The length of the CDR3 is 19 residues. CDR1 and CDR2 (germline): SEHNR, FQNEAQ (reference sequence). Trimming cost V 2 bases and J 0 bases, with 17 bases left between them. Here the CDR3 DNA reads TGTGCCAGCAGCTTATTCCGGGGCAGGGCTAGCTCTGGGGCCAACGTCCTGACTTTC. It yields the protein CASSLFRGRASSGANVLTF. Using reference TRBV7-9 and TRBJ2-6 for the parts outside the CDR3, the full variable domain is DTGVSQNPRHKITKRGQNVTFRCDPISEHNRLYWYRQTLGQGPEFLTYFQNEAQLEKSRLLSDRFSAERPKGSFSTLEIQRTEQGDSAMYLCASSLFRGRASSGANVLTFGAGSRLTVL.

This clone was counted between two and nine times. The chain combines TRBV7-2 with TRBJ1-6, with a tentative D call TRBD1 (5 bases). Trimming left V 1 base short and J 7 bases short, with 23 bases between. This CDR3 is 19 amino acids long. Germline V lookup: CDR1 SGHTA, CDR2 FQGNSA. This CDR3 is CASSLVLSRGNGGNSPLHF. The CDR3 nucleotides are TGTGCCAGCAGCTTAGTCCTTTCGAGGGGAAACGGAGGCAATTCACCCCTCCACTTT.

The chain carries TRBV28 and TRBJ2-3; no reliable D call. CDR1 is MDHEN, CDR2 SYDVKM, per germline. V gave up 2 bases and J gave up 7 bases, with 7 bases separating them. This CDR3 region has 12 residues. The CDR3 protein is CASSLAGYTQYF. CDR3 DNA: TGTGCCAGCAGTTTAGCCGGGTATACGCAGTATTTT.

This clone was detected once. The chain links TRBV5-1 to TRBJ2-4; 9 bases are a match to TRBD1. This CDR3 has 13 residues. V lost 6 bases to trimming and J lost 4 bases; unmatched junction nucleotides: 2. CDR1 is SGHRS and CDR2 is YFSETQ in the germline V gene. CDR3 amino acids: CASTGQGKNIQYF. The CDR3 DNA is TGCGCCAGCACGGGACAGGGTAAAAACATTCAGTACTTC.

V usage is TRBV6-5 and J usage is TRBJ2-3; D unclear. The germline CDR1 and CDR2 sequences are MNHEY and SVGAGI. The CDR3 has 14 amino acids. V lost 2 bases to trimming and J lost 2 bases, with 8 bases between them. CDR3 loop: CASSYESPTDTQYF. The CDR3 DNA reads TGTGCCAGCAGTTACGAGTCACCCACAGATACGCAGTATTTT.